The present entry profiles one TCR beta chain with its context. Its antigen is as yet unknown. This entry comes from a study of OX40 agonist ivuxolimab in advanced cancers. Study outcomes and limitations: Clonal expansion was seen in CD4+ and CD8+ blood T cells by week 6 at 0.1 to 3.0 mg/kg.

The ends were cut back, 5 bases at V and 4 bases at J, with 21 bases in the middle. Per germline, CDR1 MNHEY and CDR2 SMNVEV (reference sequence). This CDR3 is built from 16 residues. Clones were sequenced by immunoSEQ multiplex PCR, and TCRdb holds only the in-frame ones, with some missing. This table holds roughly 64,000 clones, 80% to 85% found once. The chain uses TRBV27 and TRBJ2-7; tentatively, D is TRBD2 (5 bases). The sequences come from CD4+ or CD8+ T cells sorted from blood, collected in a trial of the OX40 agonist ivuxolimab. The clonotype comes from an adult with an advanced solid tumor such as melanoma, head and neck, liver or kidney cancer. CDR3 region: CASSTTPRGAVYEQYF. The CDR3 DNA reads TGTGCCAGCAGTACAACCCCCCGGGGTGCGGTGTACGAGCAGTACTTC.